This T cell receptor beta chain emerged from a study of CD8 T cells in Susac syndrome. Trimming left V 1 base short and J 1 base short, with 5 bases between. Germline CDR1 reads GTSNPN; CDR2 reads SVGIG (reference sequence). The CDR3 runs to 14 residues. With random hexamers, roughly 0.45 to 1 ug RNA was reverse transcribed. An immunoSEQ multiplex PCR generated amplified TCR beta CDR3 products spanning 54 Vbeta and 13 Jbeta. TCRdb re-analysed the immunoSEQ multiplex PCR reads in MiXCR, keeping a single row per CDR3 protein. This repertoire shows around 280,000 distinct CDR3 sequences, 70% to 90% found once; its top ten account for approximately 0.11%.

This receptor was identified in a human donor with multiple sclerosis. V gene TRBV30 combines with J gene TRBJ2-6; D is ambiguous. Sequenced sample: CD8+ T cells from PBMCs. The CDR3 is CAWSGGSGANVLTF. The CDR3 coding sequence is TGTGCCTGGAGTGGGGGTTCTGGGGCCAACGTCCTGACTTTC.